The rows below give T cell receptor beta chains drawn from one sample of a study of cytomegalovirus exposure and HLA in healthy donors. Repertoires were generated with immunoSEQ multiplex PCR, while TCRdb's copy carries only in-frame clones and drops some. The data show 100,000 to 120,000 clones, approximately 96% seen once. The specimen was PBMCs. The receptors here all came from a woman in her late teens or twenties in good health and CMV-seronegative. Both conserved end residues are part of each CDR3. A D gene is named only where the DNA matches it firmly. Size is omitted from some rows. Given values are once, few, many or a class for expanded clones.

j_call clone_size v_call d_call cdr3_aa cdr3_nt
TRBJ1-3 . TRBV9 . CASSVRDKAGNTIYF TGTGCCAGCAGCGTCCGGGACAAGGCTGGAAACACCATATATTTT
TRBJ2-2 . TRBV19 . CASNPTMTGELFF TGTGCCAGTAATCCTACCATGACCGGGGAGCTGTTTTTT
TRBJ2-5 . TRBV5-5 . CASSWRIGKHPFQETQYF TGTGCCAGCAGCTGGAGGATAGGGAAGCATCCATTCCAAGAGACCCAGTACTTC
TRBJ1-1 . TRBV10-2 TRBD1 CASGQGGGTEAFF TGCGCCAGCGGACAGGGGGGAGGCACTGAAGCTTTCTTT
TRBJ1-5 . TRBV19 TRBD1 CASKGQGLIQPQHF TGTGCCAGCAAGGGACAGGGGTTAATTCAGCCCCAGCATTTT
TRBJ1-4 . TRBV6-5 . CASSLQLTNEKLFF TGTGCCAGCAGTCTCCAGTTAACGAATGAAAAACTGTTTTTT
TRBJ2-1 . TRBV18 TRBD2 CASSPRGAYNEQFF TGTGCCAGCTCACCCCGGGGGGCCTACAATGAGCAGTTCTTC
TRBJ2-7 . TRBV28 . CASSGGISSYEQYF TGTGCCAGCTCGGGCGGGATCAGCTCCTACGAGCAGTACTTC
TRBJ2-2 . TRBV6-5 TRBD1 CASSYWTGLITGELFF TGTGCCAGCAGTTACTGGACAGGGTTGATCACCGGGGAGCTGTTTTTT
TRBJ1-2 . TRBV5-1 TRBD1 CASSPQDRVGGYTF TGCGCCAGCAGCCCCCAGGACAGGGTGGGTGGCTACACCTTC
TRBJ2-5 . TRBV5-1 TRBD1 CASSRNGQGQETQYF TGCGCCAGCAGCCGAAACGGACAGGGACAAGAGACCCAGTACTTC
TRBJ2-2 . TRBV7-9 . CASSLDDRFITGELFF TGTGCCAGCAGCTTAGACGACAGGTTCATCACCGGGGAGCTGTTTTTT
TRBJ2-7 . TRBV27 TRBD1 CASSSETGTGGKIYEQYF TGTGCCAGCAGTTCCGAAACCGGGACAGGGGGAAAGATCTACGAGCAGTACTTC
TRBJ1-4 . TRBV9 . CASSPTGGINEKLFF TGTGCCAGCAGCCCTACGGGGGGAATTAATGAAAAACTGTTTTTT
TRBJ2-2 . TRBV29-1 TRBD2 CSAQAGGKGTGELFF TGCAGCGCTCAAGCGGGGGGGAAAGGTACCGGGGAGCTGTTTTTT
TRBJ2-7 . TRBV7-2 . CASSRTRGETAYEQYF TGTGCCAGCAGCAGAACCAGGGGGGAAACGGCCTACGAGCAGTACTTC
TRBJ2-5 . TRBV5-6 TRBD1 CASSSWGTATQETQYF TGTGCCAGCAGCTCCTGGGGGACAGCGACCCAAGAGACCCAGTACTTC
TRBJ2-3 once TRBV9 TRBD1 CASSLGRTGGTDTQYF TGTGCCAGCAGCCTCGGAAGGACAGGGGGCACAGATACGCAGTATTTT
TRBJ2-4 once TRBV7-9 TRBD1 CASSLGQGIQYF TGTGCCAGCAGCCTCGGACAGGGCATTCAGTACTTC
TRBJ2-2 . TRBV11-2 . CASSLETVTYSYTGELFF TGTGCCAGCAGCTTAGAGACAGTTACATACTCATACACCGGGGAGCTGTTTTTT
TRBJ2-1 . TRBV10-1 TRBD1 CASSEGDRVDIYEQFF TGCGCCAGCAGTGAGGGTGACAGGGTGGATATCTATGAGCAGTTCTTC
TRBJ2-7 once TRBV7-9 . CASSTRDKAYEQYF TGTGCCAGCAGCACCCGGGACAAGGCGTACGAGCAGTACTTC
TRBJ2-7 . TRBV5-1 . CASSLAAGIISYEQYF TGCGCCAGCAGCTTGGCTGCGGGGATCATCTCCTACGAGCAGTACTTC
TRBJ1-1 . TRBV18 . CASSPPSRGTEAFF TGTGCCAGCTCACCACCGTCCCGGGGGACTGAAGCTTTCTTT
TRBJ1-2 . TRBV7-9 . CASSSPWSAGDHGYTF TGTGCCAGCAGCAGCCCGTGGAGCGCCGGGGATCATGGCTACACCTTC
TRBJ2-3 once TRBV6-5 TRBD2 CASSFRAGGFADTQYF TGTGCCAGCAGTTTCAGAGCGGGGGGATTTGCCGATACGCAGTATTTT
TRBJ2-7 . TRBV7-9 . CASSRGGYEQYF TGTGCCAGCAGCCGCGGTGGGTACGAGCAGTACTTC
TRBJ2-1 . TRBV21-1 . CASSDRGYNEQFF TGTGCCAGCAGCGACCGGGGCTACAATGAGCAGTTCTTC
TRBJ2-4 . TRBV27 . CASSLIGGENIQYF TGTGCCAGCAGTTTAATAGGGGGAGAGAACATTCAGTACTTC
TRBJ1-2 . TRBV5-3 . CARSAGGLGKDGYTF TGTGCCAGAAGCGCCGGGGGGTTGGGAAAGGATGGCTACACCTTC
TRBJ2-7 . TRBV2 . CASRLVGSYEQYF TGTGCCAGCCGACTAGTGGGTTCCTACGAGCAGTACTTC
TRBJ2-7 once TRBV25-1 TRBD2 CASSARLAGGPLEQYF TGTGCCAGCAGTGCCAGACTAGCGGGGGGGCCCCTCGAGCAGTACTTC
TRBJ1-1 . TRBV15 . CATSRDWAGNTEAFF TGTGCCACCAGCAGAGATTGGGCAGGGAACACTGAAGCTTTCTTT